This T cell receptor beta chain was identified during a study of blood T cell repertoires in COVID-19. This clone was observed a few times. Original analysis: Counts of nucleated cells, estimated from reference gene primer amplification, were obtained. Libraries were prepared by immunoSEQ multiplex PCR; TCRdb keeps only in-frame clonotypes and omits some of them. Clone size and V and J calls were adopted from that table, with D and trimming inferred from the DNA. The profile covers over 200,000 clones, with 70% to 80% appearing a single time and around 3.2% taken by the ten largest. The CDR3 sequence is 14 residues long. With 7 bases removed from V and 10 bases from J, the gap between germline ends came to 22 bases. Germline loops: CDR1 MDHEN, CDR2 SYDVKM.

The V and J genes are TRBV28 and TRBJ1-2; TRBD1 might be the D (5 bases). Sequencing was performed on peripheral blood. The receptor's source is an elderly woman with acute or convalescent COVID-19. CDR3 protein: CASNPPWGRLTYTF. The DNA for the CDR3 is TGTGCCAGCAACCCCCCCTGGGGGAGGCTCACCTACACCTTC.